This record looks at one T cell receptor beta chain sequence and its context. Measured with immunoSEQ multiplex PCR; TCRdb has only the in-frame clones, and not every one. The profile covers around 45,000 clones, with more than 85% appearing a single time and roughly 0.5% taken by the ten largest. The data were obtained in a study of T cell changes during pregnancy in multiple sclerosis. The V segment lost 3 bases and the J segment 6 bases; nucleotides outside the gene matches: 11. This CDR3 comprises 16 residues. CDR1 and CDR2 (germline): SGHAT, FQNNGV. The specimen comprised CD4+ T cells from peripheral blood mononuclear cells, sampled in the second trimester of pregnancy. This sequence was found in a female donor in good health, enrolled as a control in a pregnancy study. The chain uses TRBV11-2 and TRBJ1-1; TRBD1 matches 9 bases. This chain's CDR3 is CASSFKEGQGAPEAFF. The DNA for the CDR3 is TGTGCCAGCAGCTTCAAAGAGGGACAGGGTGCCCCTGAAGCTTTCTTT.